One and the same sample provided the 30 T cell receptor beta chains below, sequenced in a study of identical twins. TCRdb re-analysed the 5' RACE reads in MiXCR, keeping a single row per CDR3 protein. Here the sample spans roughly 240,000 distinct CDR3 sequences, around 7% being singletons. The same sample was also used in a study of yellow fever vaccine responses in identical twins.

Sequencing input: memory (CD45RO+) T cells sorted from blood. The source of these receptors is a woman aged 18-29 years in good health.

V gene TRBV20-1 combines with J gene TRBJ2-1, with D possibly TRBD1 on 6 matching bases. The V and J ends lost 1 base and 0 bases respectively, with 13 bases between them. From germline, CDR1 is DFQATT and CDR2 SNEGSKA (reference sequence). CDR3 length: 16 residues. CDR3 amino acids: CSARVLQGNSYNEQFF. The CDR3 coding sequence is TGCAGTGCTAGAGTCTTGCAGGGGAACTCCTACAATGAGCAGTTCTTC.

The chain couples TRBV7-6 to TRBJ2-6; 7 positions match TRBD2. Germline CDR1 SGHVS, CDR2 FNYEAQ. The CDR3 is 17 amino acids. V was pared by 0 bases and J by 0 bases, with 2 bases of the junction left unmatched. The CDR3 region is CASSLAGEGSGANVLTF. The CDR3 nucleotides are TGTGCCAGCAGCTTAGCAGGGGAGGGCTCTGGGGCCAACGTCCTGACTTTC.

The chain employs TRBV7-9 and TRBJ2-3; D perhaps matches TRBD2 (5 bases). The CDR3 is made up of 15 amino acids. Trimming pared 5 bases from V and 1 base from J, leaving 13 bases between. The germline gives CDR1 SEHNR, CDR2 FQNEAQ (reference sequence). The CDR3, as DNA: TGTGCCAGCAGCACCCGGACTGGCCGCACAGATACGCAGTATTTT. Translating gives CASSTRTGRTDTQYF.

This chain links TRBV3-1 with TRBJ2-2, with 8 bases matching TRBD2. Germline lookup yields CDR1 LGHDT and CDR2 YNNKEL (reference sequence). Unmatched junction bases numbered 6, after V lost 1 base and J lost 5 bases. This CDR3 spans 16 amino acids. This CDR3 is CASSQVTGGPTGELFF. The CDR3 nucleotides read TGTGCCAGCAGCCAAGTTACGGGGGGGCCGACCGGGGAGCTGTTTTTT.

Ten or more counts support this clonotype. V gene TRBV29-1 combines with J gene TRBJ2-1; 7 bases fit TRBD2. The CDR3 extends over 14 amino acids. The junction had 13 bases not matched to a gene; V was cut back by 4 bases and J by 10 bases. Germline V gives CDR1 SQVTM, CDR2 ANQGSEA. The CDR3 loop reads CSVAAPGRVGEQFF. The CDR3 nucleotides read TGCAGCGTTGCGGCCCCGGGGAGGGTAGGGGAGCAGTTCTTC.

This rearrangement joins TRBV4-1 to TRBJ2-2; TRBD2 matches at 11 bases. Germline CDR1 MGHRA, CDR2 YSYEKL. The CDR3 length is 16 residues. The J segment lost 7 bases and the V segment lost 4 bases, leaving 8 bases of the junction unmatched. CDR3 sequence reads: CASSPRLAGIGGELFF. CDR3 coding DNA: TGCGCCAGCAGCCCCCGACTAGCGGGGATTGGCGGGGAGCTGTTTTTT.

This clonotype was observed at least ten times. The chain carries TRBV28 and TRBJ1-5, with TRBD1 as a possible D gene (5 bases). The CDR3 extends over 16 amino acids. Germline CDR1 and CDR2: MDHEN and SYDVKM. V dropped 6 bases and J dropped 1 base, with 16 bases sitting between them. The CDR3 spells CASRSAGLISNQPQHF. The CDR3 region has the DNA TGTGCCAGCAGATCCGCGGGACTGATCAGCAATCAGCCCCAGCATTTT.

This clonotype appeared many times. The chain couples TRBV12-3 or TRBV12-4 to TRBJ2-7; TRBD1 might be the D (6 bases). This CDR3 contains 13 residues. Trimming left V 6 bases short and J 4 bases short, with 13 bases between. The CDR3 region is CASSHTGSYEQYF. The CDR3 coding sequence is TGTGCCAGCAGCCATACAGGGTCGTACGAGCAGTACTTC.

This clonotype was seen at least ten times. The CDR3 DNA follows: TGTGCCAGTAGGGGGGCGACAGACATCTACAATGAGCAGTTCTTC. This encodes CASRGATDIYNEQFF. The V and J genes are TRBV2 and TRBJ2-1; D might be TRBD1 or TRBD2, each matching 6 bases. The V end was cut by 9 bases, the J end by 3 bases, with 18 bases between. Germline loops: CDR1 SNHLY, CDR2 FYNNEI. There are 15 residues in the CDR3.

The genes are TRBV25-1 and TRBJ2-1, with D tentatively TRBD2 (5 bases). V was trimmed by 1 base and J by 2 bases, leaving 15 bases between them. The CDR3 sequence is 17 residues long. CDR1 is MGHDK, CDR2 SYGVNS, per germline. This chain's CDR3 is CASSELHEREAYNEQFF. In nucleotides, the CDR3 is TGTGCCAGCAGTGAATTGCACGAACGGGAAGCCTACAATGAGCAGTTCTTC. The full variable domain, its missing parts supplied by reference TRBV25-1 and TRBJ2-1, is EADIYQTPRYLVIGTGKKITLECSQTMGHDKMYWYQQDPGMELHLIHYSYGVNSTEKGDLSSESTVSRIRTEHFPLTLESARPSHTSQYLCASSELHEREAYNEQFFGPGTRLTVL.

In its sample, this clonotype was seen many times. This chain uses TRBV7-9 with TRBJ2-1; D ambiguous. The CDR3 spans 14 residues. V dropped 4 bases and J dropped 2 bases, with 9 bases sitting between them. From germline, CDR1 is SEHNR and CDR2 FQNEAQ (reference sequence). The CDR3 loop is CASSSRITYNEQFF. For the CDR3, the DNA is TGTGCCAGCAGCTCCAGGATTACCTACAATGAGCAGTTCTTC.

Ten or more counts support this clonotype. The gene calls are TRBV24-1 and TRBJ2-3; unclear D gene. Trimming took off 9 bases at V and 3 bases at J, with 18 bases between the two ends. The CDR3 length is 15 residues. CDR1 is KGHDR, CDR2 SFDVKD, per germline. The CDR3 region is CATHPGWSETDTQYF. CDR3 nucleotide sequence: TGTGCCACCCACCCTGGGTGGTCCGAGACAGATACGCAGTATTTT.

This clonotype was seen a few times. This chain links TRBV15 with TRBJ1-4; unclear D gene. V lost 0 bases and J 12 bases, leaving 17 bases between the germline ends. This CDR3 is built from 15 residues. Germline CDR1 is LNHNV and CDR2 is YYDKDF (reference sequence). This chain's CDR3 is CATSRDRMGFGELFF. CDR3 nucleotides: TGTGCCACCAGCAGAGATAGGATGGGGTTTGGGGAACTGTTTTTT.

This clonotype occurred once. The CDR3 spells CSASRLDPGDRETQYF. Here the CDR3 DNA reads TGCAGTGCTAGTCGACTTGACCCGGGGGACCGAGAGACCCAGTACTTC. The chain joins TRBV20-1 to TRBJ2-5, with D maybe TRBD2 (6 bases). V lost 3 bases to trimming and J lost 4 bases, with 21 bases between them. The CDR3 is 16 amino acids. Germline CDR1 DFQATT, CDR2 SNEGSKA (reference sequence).

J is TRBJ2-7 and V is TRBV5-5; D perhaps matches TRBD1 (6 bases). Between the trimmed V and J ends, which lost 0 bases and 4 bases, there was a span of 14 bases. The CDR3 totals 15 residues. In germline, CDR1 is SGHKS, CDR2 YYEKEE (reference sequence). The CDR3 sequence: CASSLEWSGVYEQYV. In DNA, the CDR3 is TGTGCCAGCAGCTTGGAGTGGTCAGGGGTTTACGAGCAGTACGTC.

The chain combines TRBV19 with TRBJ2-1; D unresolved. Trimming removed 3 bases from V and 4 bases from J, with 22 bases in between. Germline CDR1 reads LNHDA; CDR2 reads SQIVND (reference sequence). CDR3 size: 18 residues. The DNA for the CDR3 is TGTGCCAGTAGTATTCTTTTGGCGTCCGCGAAGCCTTACAATGAGCAGTTCTTC. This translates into CASSILLASAKPYNEQFF.

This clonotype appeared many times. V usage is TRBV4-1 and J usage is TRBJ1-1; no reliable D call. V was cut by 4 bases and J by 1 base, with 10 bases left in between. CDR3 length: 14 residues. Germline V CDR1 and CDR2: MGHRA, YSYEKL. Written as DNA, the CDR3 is TGCGCCAGCAGCCGGCAGGTGAAGAACACTGAAGCTTTCTTT. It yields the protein CASSRQVKNTEAFF.

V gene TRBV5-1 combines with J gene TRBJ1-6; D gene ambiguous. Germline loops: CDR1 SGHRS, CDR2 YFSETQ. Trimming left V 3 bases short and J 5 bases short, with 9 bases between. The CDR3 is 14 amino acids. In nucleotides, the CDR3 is TGCGCCAGCAGCTATGAGAGTAATAATTCACCCCTCCACTTT. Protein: CASSYESNNSPLHF.

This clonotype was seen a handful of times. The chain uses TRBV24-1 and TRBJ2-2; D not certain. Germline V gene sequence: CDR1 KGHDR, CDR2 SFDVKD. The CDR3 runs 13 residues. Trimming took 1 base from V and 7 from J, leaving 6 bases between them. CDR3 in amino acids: CATSDFWSGELFF. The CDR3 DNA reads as TGTGCCACCAGTGATTTTTGGAGCGGGGAGCTGTTTTTT.

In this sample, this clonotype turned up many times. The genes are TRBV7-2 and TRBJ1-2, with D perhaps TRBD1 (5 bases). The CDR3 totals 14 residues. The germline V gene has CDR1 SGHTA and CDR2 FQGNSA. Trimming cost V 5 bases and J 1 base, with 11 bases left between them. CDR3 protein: CASSPRVDNYGYTF. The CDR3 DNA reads TGTGCCAGCAGCCCCAGGGTCGATAACTATGGCTACACCTTC.

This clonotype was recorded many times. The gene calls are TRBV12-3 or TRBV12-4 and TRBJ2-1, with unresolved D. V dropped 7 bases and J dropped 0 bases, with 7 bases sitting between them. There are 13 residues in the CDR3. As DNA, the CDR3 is TGTGCCAGCAACTTGGGCTCCTACAATGAGCAGTTCTTC. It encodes CASNLGSYNEQFF.

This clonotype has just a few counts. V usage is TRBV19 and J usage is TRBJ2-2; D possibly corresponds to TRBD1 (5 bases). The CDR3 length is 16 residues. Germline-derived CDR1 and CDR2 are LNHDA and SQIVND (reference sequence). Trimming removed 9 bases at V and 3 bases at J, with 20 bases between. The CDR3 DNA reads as TGTGCCAGCACCAGGACCCAGGGTGTTTACACCGGGGAGCTGTTTTTT. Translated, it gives CASTRTQGVYTGELFF. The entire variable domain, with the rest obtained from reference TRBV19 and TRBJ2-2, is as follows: DGGITQSPKYLFRKEGQNVTLSCEQNLNHDAMYWYRQDPGQGLRLIYYSQIVNDFQKGDIAEGYSVSREKKESFPLTVTSAQKNPTAFYLCASTRTQGVYTGELFFGEGSRLTVL.

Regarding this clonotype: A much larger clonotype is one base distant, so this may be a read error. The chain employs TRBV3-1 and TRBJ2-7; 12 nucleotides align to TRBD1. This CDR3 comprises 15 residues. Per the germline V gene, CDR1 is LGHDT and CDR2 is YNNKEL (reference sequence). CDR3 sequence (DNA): TGTGCCACCAGCCAAATGGGACAGGGGGCGGATGAGCAGTACTTC. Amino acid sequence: CATSQMGQGADEQYF.

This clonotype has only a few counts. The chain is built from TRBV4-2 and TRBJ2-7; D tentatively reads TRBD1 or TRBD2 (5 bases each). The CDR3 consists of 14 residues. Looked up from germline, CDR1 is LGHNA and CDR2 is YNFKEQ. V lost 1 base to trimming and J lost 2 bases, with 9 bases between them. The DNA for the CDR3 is TGTGCCAGCAGCCAAGTGGGGGATACCTACGAGCAGTACTTC. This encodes CASSQVGDTYEQYF.

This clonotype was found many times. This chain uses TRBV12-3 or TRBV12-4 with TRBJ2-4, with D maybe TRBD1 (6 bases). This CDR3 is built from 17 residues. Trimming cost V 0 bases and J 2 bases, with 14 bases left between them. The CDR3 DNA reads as TGTGCCAGCAGTTTAGCGCATCAGGGGTTGTCCAAAAACATTCAGTACTTC. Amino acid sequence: CASSLAHQGLSKNIQYF.

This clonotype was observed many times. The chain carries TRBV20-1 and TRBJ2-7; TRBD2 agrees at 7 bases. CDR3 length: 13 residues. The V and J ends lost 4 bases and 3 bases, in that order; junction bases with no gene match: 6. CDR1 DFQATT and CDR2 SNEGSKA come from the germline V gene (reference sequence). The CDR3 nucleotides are TGCAGTGCTATTCCGGGACTACACTACGAGCAGTACTTC. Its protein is CSAIPGLHYEQYF.

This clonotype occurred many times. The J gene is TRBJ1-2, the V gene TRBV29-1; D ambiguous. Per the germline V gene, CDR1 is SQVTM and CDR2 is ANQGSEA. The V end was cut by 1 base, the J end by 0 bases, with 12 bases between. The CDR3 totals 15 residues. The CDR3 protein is CSVEGQDPTNYGYTF. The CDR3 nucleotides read TGCAGCGTTGAAGGGCAGGACCCTACTAACTATGGCTACACCTTC.

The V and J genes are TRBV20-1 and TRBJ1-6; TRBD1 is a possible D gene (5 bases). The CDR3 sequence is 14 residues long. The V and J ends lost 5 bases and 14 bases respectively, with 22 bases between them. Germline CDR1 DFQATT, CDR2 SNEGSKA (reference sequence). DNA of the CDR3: TGCAGTGCTTACGGGGGAGTCGGTAATTCGGCCCTCCACTTT. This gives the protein CSAYGGVGNSALHF.

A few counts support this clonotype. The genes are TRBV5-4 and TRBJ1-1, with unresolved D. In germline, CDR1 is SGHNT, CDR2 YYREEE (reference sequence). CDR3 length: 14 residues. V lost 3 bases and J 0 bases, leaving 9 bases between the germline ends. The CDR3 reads CASSSVGVNTEAFF. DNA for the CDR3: TGTGCCAGCAGCTCCGTGGGAGTGAACACTGAAGCTTTCTTT.

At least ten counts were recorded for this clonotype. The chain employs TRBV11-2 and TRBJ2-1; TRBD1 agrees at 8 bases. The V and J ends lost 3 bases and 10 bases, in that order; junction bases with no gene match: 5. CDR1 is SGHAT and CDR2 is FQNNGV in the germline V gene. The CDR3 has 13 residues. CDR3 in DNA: TGTGCCAGCAGCTTCGACAGGGGCCTCGAGCAGTTCTTC. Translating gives CASSFDRGLEQFF. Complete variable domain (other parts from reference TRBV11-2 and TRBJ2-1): EAGVAQSPRYKIIEKRQSVAFWCNPISGHATLYWYQQILGQGPKLLIQFQNNGVVDDSQLPKDRFSAERLKGVDSTLKIQPAKLEDSAVYLCASSFDRGLEQFFGPGTRLTVL.